The 17 T cell receptor beta chains given below trace back to one sample, sequenced in a study of CD8+CD57+ T cells in acquired aplastic anemia. TCR beta VDJ and CDR3 profiling used genomic DNA as template. TCRdb ran MiXCR on the reads and lists one entry per CDR3 protein. Among some 190,000 distinct CDR3 sequences, approximately 52% were seen once, and the ten largest hold around a sixth. The sample was sorted CD4+, CD8+, or CD8+CD57+ T cells (not recorded which) from PBMCs. Source of these receptors: a human donor in good health, serving as a control.

This clonotype was observed a handful of times. A read error may explain this, as a much larger clone is one base away. The chain has TRBV5-1 and TRBJ1-4; D gene ambiguous. V dropped 4 bases and J dropped 3 bases, with 19 bases sitting between them. The CDR3 contains 17 residues. CDR1 is SGHRS and CDR2 is YFSETQ in the germline V gene. The CDR3 region is CASSHPPDGEANEKLFF. The CDR3 DNA reads as TGCGCCAGCAGCCACCCACCCGACGGGGAGGCTAATGAAAAACTGTTTTTT. Drawing the rest from reference TRBV5-1 and TRBJ1-4, the complete variable domain is KAGVTQTPRYLIKTRGQQVTLSCSPISGHRSVSWYQQTPGQGLQFLFEYFSETQRNKGNFPGRFSGRQFSNSRSEMNVSTLELGDSALYLCASSHPPDGEANEKLFFGSGTQLSVL.

This chain joins TRBV6-5 and TRBJ1-2, with no clear D. Germline CDR1 reads MNHEY; CDR2 reads SVGAGI. The CDR3 spans 14 residues. Deletions cut 2 bases from V and 0 bases from J, with 7 bases between. The CDR3 loop reads CASSYNGANYGYTF. The CDR3 nucleotides are TGTGCCAGCAGTTACAACGGGGCTAACTATGGCTACACCTTC.

Regarding this clonotype: The conserved phenylalanine or tryptophan is not found at the CDR3 terminus, so this likely reflects a read error. The V and J genes are TRBV5-6 and TRBJ2-7; 8 bases are a match to TRBD2. V dropped 4 bases and J dropped 2; count of bases not matched to a gene: 8. The CDR3 has 15 residues. CDR1 and CDR2 from the germline V gene are SGHDT and YYEEEE. The CDR3, as DNA: TGTGCCAGCAGCATAGCGTCTAGCGGGCCCTACGAGCAGTACCTC. Translation: CASSIASSGPYEQYL.

This chain connects TRBV10-2 to TRBJ1-2; D is unresolved. CDR3 length equals 14 residues. V lost 4 bases and J lost 1, with 10 bases in between. Per the germline V gene, CDR1 is WSHSY and CDR2 is SAAADI. The CDR3 bases are TGCGCCAGCAGTGCGACCCCGGATAACTATGGCTACACCTTC. Translation: CASSATPDNYGYTF.

V usage is TRBV19 and J usage is TRBJ1-4; D is undetermined. CDR1 is LNHDA, CDR2 SQIVND, per germline (reference sequence). Trimming took off 5 bases at V and 5 bases at J, with 15 bases between the two ends. The CDR3 contains 15 residues. The CDR3 region is CASSPQDGRNEKLFF. The CDR3 nucleotides are TGTGCCAGTAGTCCCCAAGACGGACGGAATGAAAAACTGTTTTTT.

This chain links TRBV3-1 with TRBJ2-7; D may be TRBD1 (6 bases). Germline-derived CDR1 and CDR2 are LGHDT and YNNKEL (reference sequence). The CDR3 runs to 14 residues. The germline V and J ends were trimmed by 2 bases and 3 bases, with 11 bases remaining between them. CDR3 residues: CASSQTGKFYEQYV. The CDR3 bases are TGTGCCAGCAGCCAAACAGGGAAGTTCTACGAGCAGTACGTC.

A few counts support this clonotype. CDR3 nucleotide sequence: TGTGCCAGCAGTTATGGCGGGACACCGGTCCCGGACACCGGGGAGCTGTTTTTT. Its protein product is CASSYGGTPVPDTGELFF. The chain has TRBV6-2 or TRBV6-3 and TRBJ2-2, with D perhaps assigned TRBD1 or TRBD2 (6 bases each). The CDR3 contains 18 residues. V was shortened by 3 bases and J by 3 bases, with 20 bases between the two germline ends. Germline V gene sequence: CDR1 MNHEY, CDR2 SVGEGT.

The chain uses TRBV7-6 and TRBJ2-1; D assignment may be TRBD1 or TRBD2 (6 bases each). Germline V lookup: CDR1 SGHVS, CDR2 FNYEAQ. The CDR3 covers 17 residues. The V end lost 5 bases, the J end lost 4 bases, and 21 bases lay between the germline ends. CDR3 protein: CASSPGGQSIRYNEQFF. CDR3 bases: TGTGCCAGCAGCCCTGGGGGGCAGTCAATAAGGTACAATGAGCAGTTCTTC.

This clonotype was picked up many times. The chain recombines TRBV4-3 with TRBJ1-2, with D perhaps TRBD1 (5 bases). V was clipped by 1 base and J by 0 bases, with 9 bases between them. The germline gives CDR1 LGHNA, CDR2 YSLEER. The CDR3 contains 15 residues. The CDR3 spells CASSQVGASNYGYTF. DNA of the CDR3: TGCGCCAGCAGCCAAGTCGGGGCCTCTAACTATGGCTACACCTTC.

This clonotype was seen just once. One end of the junction fails to match germline, which may point to a read error. V is TRBV5-1 and J is TRBJ2-7; TRBD2 matches at 7 bases. Germline V CDR1 and CDR2: SGHRS, YFSETQ. The CDR3 is 15 amino acids. CDR3 residues: CACSGAEVVSYEQYF. In nucleotides, the CDR3 is TGTGCCTGCAGCGGGGCAGAGGTAGTGTCCTACGAGCAGTACTTC.

The V call is TRBV2, the J call TRBJ1-1; D uncertain. Germline-derived CDR1 and CDR2 are SNHLY and FYNNEI. This CDR3 has 13 residues. The V gene lost 3 bases and the J gene lost 3 bases, with 8 bases spanning the gap. The CDR3 DNA follows: TGTGCCAGCAGTGACGACACTTACACTGAAGCTTTCTTT. This translates into CASSDDTYTEAFF.

This clonotype was detected many times. This chain joins TRBV6-1 and TRBJ1-6, with 7 bases matching TRBD1. CDR3 size: 15 residues. Germline CDR1 reads MNHNS; CDR2 reads SASEGT. V shed 4 bases and J 6 bases; nucleotides not matched to a gene: 6. CDR3 sequence: CASSGPGGSNSPLHF. As DNA, the CDR3 is TGTGCCAGCAGTGGGCCAGGGGGTTCTAATTCACCCCTCCACTTT.

The J gene is TRBJ2-1, the V gene TRBV7-9; tentatively, D is TRBD2 (7 bases). Between the trimmed V and J ends, which lost 6 bases and 8 bases, there was a span of 23 bases. CDR1 and CDR2 (germline): SEHNR, FQNEAQ (reference sequence). The CDR3 length is 16 residues. The CDR3 region is CASSQPRGARDDEQFF. CDR3 nucleotide sequence: TGTGCCAGCAGTCAACCACGGGGGGCGCGGGACGATGAGCAGTTCTTC.

The rearrangement links TRBV10-3 to TRBJ1-6, with D maybe TRBD1 (5 bases). V was cut by 9 bases and J by 5 bases, with 14 bases left in between. The CDR3 extends over 14 amino acids. The germline V gene encodes CDR1 ENHRY and CDR2 SYGVKD. The CDR3 nucleotides read TGTGCCATTAGGGGAGCGAATGATAATTCACCCCTCCACTTT. Translation gives CAIRGANDNSPLHF.

CDR3 DNA sequence: TGCAGTGCTAAAGAGGGGGATCAGCCCCAGCATTTT. This encodes CSAKEGDQPQHF. The chain is built from TRBV20-1 and TRBJ1-5, with a possible D match to TRBD1 (6 bases). Trimming shortened V by 4 bases and J by 5 bases, and 9 bases separated the two germline ends. This CDR3 contains 12 residues. Germline lookup yields CDR1 DFQATT and CDR2 SNEGSKA (reference sequence).

The chain combines TRBV7-9 with TRBJ1-6; a possible D gene is TRBD1 (6 bases). The CDR3 is made up of 15 amino acids. The germline gives CDR1 SEHNR, CDR2 FQNEAQ (reference sequence). The V end was cut by 3 bases, the J end by 11 bases, with 17 bases between. The CDR3 DNA is TGTGCCAGCAGCTTGTTGGGGGCGGTGAGGACACCCCTCCACTTT. Translation: CASSLLGAVRTPLHF.

Turning to this clonotype: A read error may explain this, as a much larger clone is one base away. The rearrangement joins TRBV7-3 to TRBJ1-1; perhaps TRBD1 as D (5 bases). The CDR3 is 15 residues long. Germline CDR1 is SGHTA and CDR2 is FQGTGA. Trimming cost V 6 bases and J 3 bases, with 17 bases left between them. The CDR3 nucleotides read TGTGCCAGCAGTTTGGTTTCAGGGTTGGACACTGAAGCTTTCTTT. This gives the protein CASSLVSGLDTEAFF. Drawing the rest from reference TRBV7-3 and TRBJ1-1, the complete variable domain is GAGVSQTPSNKVTEKGKYVELRCDPISGHTALYWYRQSLGQGPEFLIYFQGTGAADDSGLPNDRFFAVRPEGSVSTLKIQRTERGDSAVYLCASSLVSGLDTEAFFGQGTRLTVV.